The next 14 T cell receptor beta chains were all read from a single sample in a study of blood T cell repertoires in COVID-19. Generated by immunoSEQ multiplex PCR, the TCRdb table keeps only in-frame clones and is missing some. The table has around 230,000 clones, 70% to 90% seen once. The sample was peripheral blood. Receptors originate from a man aged 45-65 years with COVID-19, enrolled during active disease.

This clone was recorded a few times. The chain carries TRBV30 and TRBJ1-2; possible D gene TRBD1, 5 bases. The CDR3 totals 11 residues. Trimming removed 3 bases from V and 7 bases from J, with 9 bases in between. CDR1 GTSNPN and CDR2 SVGIG come from the germline V gene (reference sequence). The CDR3 reads CAWRGRGGYTF. The CDR3 DNA is TGTGCCTGGAGGGGGAGGGGTGGCTACACCTTC.

This chain joins TRBV4-1 and TRBJ2-1; no clear D. Trimming removed 1 base at V and 2 bases at J, with 3 bases between. The CDR3 consists of 13 residues. Germline V lookup: CDR1 MGHRA, CDR2 YSYEKL. The CDR3 is CASSQAAYNEQFF. CDR3 coding DNA: TGCGCCAGCAGCCAAGCTGCCTACAATGAGCAGTTCTTC.

The chain is built from TRBV7-9 and TRBJ1-5, with a weak D call TRBD1 (6 bases). V was trimmed by 7 bases and J by 3 bases, leaving 16 bases between them. Germline values: CDR1 SEHNR, CDR2 FQNEAQ (reference sequence). The CDR3 has 15 residues. The CDR3 nucleotides read TGTGCCAGCACTCGAGGGGGGGCCGCCAATCAGCCCCAGCATTTT. Translation: CASTRGGAANQPQHF.

The rearrangement links TRBV5-4 to TRBJ2-2; D is perhaps TRBD2 (5 bases). The CDR3 length is 16 residues. Trimming shortened V by 0 bases and J by 6 bases, and 15 bases separated the two germline ends. CDR1 and CDR2 from the germline V gene are SGHNT and YYREEE (reference sequence). CDR3: CASSLGIGGYSGELFF. The CDR3 DNA follows: TGTGCCAGCAGCTTGGGGATAGGCGGGTATTCCGGGGAGCTGTTTTTT.

The chain uses TRBV11-1 and TRBJ2-5; maybe TRBD1 (6 bases). Per germline, CDR1 SGHAT and CDR2 FQDESV (reference sequence). The V end lost 1 base, the J end lost 2 bases, and 11 bases lay between the germline ends. The CDR3 contains 15 residues. The CDR3 loop is CASSLDQGTQETQYF. CDR3 nucleotides: TGTGCCAGCAGCTTAGACCAGGGGACACAAGAGACCCAGTACTTC.

This clone was recorded a few times. The CDR3: CASNSGIGSYEQYF. Here the CDR3 DNA reads TGTGCCAGCAATTCAGGGATAGGCTCTTACGAGCAGTACTTC. This chain connects TRBV25-1 to TRBJ2-7; D is possibly TRBD1 (5 bases). Germline-derived CDR1 and CDR2 are MGHDK and SYGVNS. The CDR3 is 14 amino acids. Trimming left V 7 bases short and J 4 bases short, with 17 bases between.

This chain connects TRBV5-5 to TRBJ1-5; D perhaps matches TRBD1 (6 bases). Trimming shortened V by 4 bases and J by 0 bases, and 11 bases separated the two germline ends. This CDR3 comprises 15 residues. Germline assignment: CDR1 SGHKS and CDR2 YYEKEE (reference sequence). Written as DNA, the CDR3 is TGTGCCAGCAGCCTGGGGGGGCATAGCAATCAGCCCCAGCATTTT. Its protein product is CASSLGGHSNQPQHF.

This clone was seen a single time. The CDR3 loop reads CASSLVLWTGNNYGYTF. CDR3 DNA: TGTGCCAGCAGCTTAGTACTTTGGACAGGGAACAACTATGGCTACACCTTC. The V call is TRBV11-2, the J call TRBJ1-2; 8 bases are shared with TRBD1. In germline, CDR1 is SGHAT, CDR2 FQNNGV. V dropped 1 base and J dropped 2; count of bases not matched to a gene: 9. The CDR3 has 17 amino acids.

V gene TRBV5-4 combines with J gene TRBJ2-2; D gene unclear. Germline CDR1 and CDR2: SGHNT and YYREEE (reference sequence). The CDR3 covers 14 residues. V lost 4 bases to trimming and J lost 4 bases, with 11 bases between them. The chain's CDR3 is CASSQDPGTGELFF. The CDR3 DNA reads as TGTGCCAGCAGCCAAGACCCAGGCACCGGGGAGCTGTTTTTT. The variable domain in full, with the rest retrieved from reference TRBV5-4 and TRBJ2-2, is ETGVTQSPTHLIKTRGQQVTLRCSSQSGHNTVSWYQQALGQGPQFIFQYYREEENGRGNFPPRFSGLQFPNYSSELNVNALELDDSALYLCASSQDPGTGELFFGEGSRLTVL.

The V and J genes are TRBV4-2 and TRBJ2-5; 8 bases line up with TRBD1. Germline V gene sequence: CDR1 LGHNA, CDR2 YNFKEQ. V lost 4 bases to trimming and J lost 2 bases; unmatched junction nucleotides: 3. CDR3 length: 14 amino acids. The CDR3 bases are TGTGCCAGCAGCCCAGGGACAGGACAAGAGACCCAGTACTTC. Translated, it gives CASSPGTGQETQYF.

CDR3 loop: CASRKGAHGYTF. DNA of the CDR3: TGTGCCAGCAGGAAGGGGGCGCATGGCTACACCTTC. The J gene is TRBJ1-2, the V gene TRBV28, with TRBD1 matching 7 bases. The CDR3 sequence is 12 residues long. Germline CDR1 and CDR2: MDHEN and SYDVKM. The trim removed 6 bases at V and 6 bases at J, leaving 4 bases unmatched.

The chain uses TRBV18 and TRBJ1-4; 11 bases are a match to TRBD1. The ends lost 2 bases at V and 8 bases at J; junction bases unmatched: 4. The CDR3 length is 15 residues. The germline V gene has CDR1 KGHSH and CDR2 LQKENI. CDR3 sequence reads: CASSPMGTGGEKLFF. The CDR3 DNA sequence: TGTGCCAGCTCACCAATGGGGACAGGGGGAGAAAAACTGTTTTTT.

The chain is built from TRBV5-1 and TRBJ2-1; 7 nucleotides match TRBD2. With 0 bases clipped from V and 10 bases from J, the junction kept 10 bases outside the gene matches. The CDR3 covers 15 residues. Per germline, CDR1 SGHRS and CDR2 YFSETQ. CDR3 residues: CASSLEGLSAEEQFF. For the CDR3, the DNA is TGCGCCAGCAGCTTGGAGGGACTATCGGCAGAGGAGCAGTTCTTC.

The rearrangement uses TRBV3-1 (or the pseudogene TRBV3-2) and TRBJ2-1; unclear D gene. This CDR3 has 15 residues. The germline CDR1 and CDR2 sequences are LGHDT and YNNKEL (reference sequence). V lost 4 bases and J 5 bases, leaving 15 bases between the germline ends. The CDR3 spells CASSRSEIVHNEQFF. The CDR3 nucleotides are TGTGCCAGCAGCCGGTCCGAGATCGTCCACAATGAGCAGTTCTTC.